These T cell receptor beta chains were read from a single sample in a study of T cell responses to AZD1222 COVID-19 vaccine. Clones were read by immunoSEQ multiplex PCR, and TCRdb kept only the in-frame ones, dropping some. Here the sample spans 90,000 to 100,000 clones, 85% to 90% being singletons. This specimen consisted of peripheral blood, obtained 28 days after the second AZD1222 dose. The origin of the receptors is an adult who received the AZD1222 COVID-19 vaccine. Both conserved end residues are part of each CDR3. A D gene is named only where the DNA matches it firmly. A clone size is listed for some rows: how often the clone was seen (once, few, many), or a class if it is expanded.

D gene,J gene,V gene,clone size,CDR3 protein,CDR3 DNA
-,TRBJ2-3,TRBV7-8,once,CASSLSGPTSPDTQYF,TGTGCCAGCAGCTTATCCGGGCCAACCTCCCCAGATACGCAGTATTTT
TRBD1,TRBJ1-2,TRBV5-4,-,CASTADRGELDGYTF,TGTGCCAGCACCGCGGACAGGGGGGAGCTCGATGGCTACACCTTC
TRBD1,TRBJ2-7,TRBV6-1,-,CASRSTGLSYEQYF,TGTGCCAGCAGGTCGACAGGGCTCTCCTACGAGCAGTACTTC
-,TRBJ1-1,TRBV4-3,-,CASSSRQGYAEAFF,TGCGCCAGCAGCTCACGGCAGGGTTACGCTGAAGCTTTCTTT
-,TRBJ2-2,TRBV7-7,-,CASSSGSGTNTGELFF,TGTGCTAGCAGCTCCGGCTCGGGGACGAACACCGGGGAGCTGTTTTTT
-,TRBJ2-7,TRBV6-5,-,CASSLINEQYF,TGTGCCAGCAGTCTCATAAACGAGCAGTACTTC
TRBD1,TRBJ1-5,TRBV28,once,CASSLPTGDNQPQHF,TGTGCCAGCAGTTTACCTACAGGGGACAATCAGCCCCAGCATTTT
-,TRBJ1-1,TRBV6-4,few,CASSETPVPNTEAFF,TGTGCCAGCAGTGAGACCCCCGTGCCGAACACTGAAGCTTTCTTT
TRBD1,TRBJ1-6,TRBV18,-,CASSPRGQGGESPLHF,TGTGCCAGCTCACCAAGGGGACAGGGAGGGGAATCACCCCTCCACTTT
TRBD2,TRBJ2-1,TRBV2,few,CASSQVTGLTSSYNEQFF,TGTGCCAGCAGTCAGGTCACGGGACTAACTAGCTCCTACAATGAGCAGTTCTTC
-,TRBJ1-2,TRBV6-5,-,CASKSHAGAGTF,TGTGCCAGCAAATCTCATGCAGGGGCCGGCACCTTC
TRBD2,TRBJ2-2,TRBV6-5,-,CASRGLAGNAGELFF,TGTGCCAGCAGGGGACTAGCGGGAAATGCCGGGGAGCTGTTTTTT
TRBD2,TRBJ2-7,TRBV5-1,-,CASSSTLGRGEQYF,TGCGCCAGCAGCTCAACCCTGGGGAGGGGCGAGCAGTACTTC
-,TRBJ2-3,TRBV25-1,-,CASSDRGGFTDTQYF,TGTGCCAGCAGTGATAGAGGGGGGTTCACAGATACGCAGTATTTT
-,TRBJ1-5,TRBV28,-,CASIQRMSGGSNQPQHF,TGTGCCAGCATCCAGCGCATGAGTGGGGGGAGCAATCAGCCCCAGCATTTT
TRBD1,TRBJ2-6,TRBV5-6,-,CASTQGAGANVLTF,TGTGCCAGCACCCAGGGGGCTGGGGCCAACGTCCTGACTTTC
TRBD1,TRBJ1-1,TRBV9,-,CASSPSRTGGAFF,TGTGCCAGCAGCCCTTCCAGGACAGGGGGAGCTTTCTTT
-,TRBJ2-2,TRBV2,-,CASSEPTEGRPNTGELFF,TGTGCCAGCAGTGAACCGACCGAAGGCCGGCCGAACACCGGGGAGCTGTTTTTT
-,TRBJ2-3,TRBV4-1,-,CASSQVGALASTDTQYF,TGCGCCAGCAGCCAAGTCGGGGCGCTAGCTAGCACAGATACGCAGTATTTT
-,TRBJ1-2,TRBV2,-,CASNGGYYGYTF,TGTGCCAGCAACGGGGGGTACTATGGCTACACCTTC
-,TRBJ2-7,TRBV20-1,-,CSATSYEQYF,TGCAGTGCTACTAGTTACGAGCAGTACTTC
-,TRBJ2-2,TRBV24-1,-,CASTGANTGELFF,TGTGCCTCGACTGGGGCGAACACCGGGGAGCTGTTTTTT
-,TRBJ2-2,TRBV4-1,-,CASSQILSGELFF,TGCGCCAGCAGCCAAATTTTATCCGGGGAGCTGTTTTTT
-,TRBJ2-1,TRBV19,-,CASTLSAEESSYNEQFF,TGTGCCAGTACCCTTTCCGCTGAGGAGAGCTCCTACAATGAGCAGTTCTTC
TRBD2,TRBJ2-1,TRBV11-2,once,CASSFGGAGDQFF,TGTGCCAGCAGCTTCGGCGGGGCGGGAGACCAGTTCTTC
TRBD1,TRBJ2-1,TRBV7-3,once,CASSLTGQGNNEQFF,TGTGCCAGCAGCTTAACGGGACAGGGAAACAATGAGCAGTTCTTC
-,TRBJ2-5,TRBV12-5,-,CASGLRETQYF,TGTGCTAGTGGTTTGAGAGAGACCCAGTACTTC
-,TRBJ2-4,TRBV11-2,-,CASSLDGQRAKNIQYF,TGTGCCAGCAGCTTAGACGGGCAGAGAGCCAAAAACATTCAGTACTTC
-,TRBJ1-4,TRBV5-5,once,CASSLGTIDSNEKLFF,TGTGCCAGCAGCCTCGGGACAATCGACTCTAATGAAAAACTGTTTTTT
-,TRBJ1-3,TRBV2,-,CASSEIGGNTIYF,TGTGCCAGCAGTGAAATCGGAGGAAACACCATATATTTT
-,TRBJ2-5,TRBV19,-,CASSINTQETQYF,TGTGCCAGTAGTATTAACACCCAAGAGACCCAGTACTTC
-,TRBJ1-4,TRBV5-6,-,CASSLIGVEKLFF,TGTGCCAGCAGCTTGATAGGAGTTGAAAAACTGTTTTTT
-,TRBJ2-7,TRBV7-2,once,CASSLTGYEQYF,TGTGCCAGCAGCTTGACGGGGTACGAGCAGTACTTC
-,TRBJ2-5,TRBV5-1,few,CASGSRNQETQYF,TGCGCCAGCGGAAGTCGGAATCAAGAGACCCAGTACTTC
-,TRBJ1-1,TRBV6-4,-,CASGQNRDTEAFF,TGTGCCAGCGGACAGAATAGGGACACTGAAGCTTTCTTT
TRBD1,TRBJ1-1,TRBV5-5,-,CASSWGQGSTEAFF,TGTGCCAGCAGCTGGGGACAGGGGTCGACTGAAGCTTTCTTT
-,TRBJ1-3,TRBV15,-,CATSRDFPGNSGNTIYF,TGTGCCACCAGCAGAGATTTTCCGGGGAACTCTGGAAACACCATATATTTT
-,TRBJ1-6,TRBV4-1,-,CASSQGQDLKSPLHF,TGCGCCAGCAGCCAAGGACAGGACCTAAAGTCACCCCTCCACTTT
-,TRBJ2-3,TRBV5-1,-,CASSSNQPSTDTQYF,TGCGCCAGCAGCTCGAACCAGCCTAGCACAGATACGCAGTATTTT
-,TRBJ1-5,TRBV30,-,CAWNLGAYSNQPQHF,TGTGCCTGGAACTTGGGAGCATATAGCAATCAGCCCCAGCATTTT
TRBD1,TRBJ2-3,TRBV9,-,CASSGTGVHTDTQYF,TGTGCCAGCAGCGGGACAGGGGTCCACACAGATACGCAGTATTTT
TRBD1,TRBJ1-2,TRBV6-5,-,CASSNKGTGDYGYTF,TGTGCCAGCAGCAACAAGGGGACAGGGGATTATGGCTACACCTTC
-,TRBJ1-2,TRBV24-1,-,CATSDTNYGYTF,TGTGCCACCAGTGACACGAACTATGGCTACACCTTC
-,TRBJ1-1,TRBV30,-,CAWSVWETEAFF,TGTGCCTGGAGTGTATGGGAGACCGAAGCTTTCTTT
-,TRBJ2-1,TRBV7-2,-,CASSLNAGSGEQFF,TGTGCCAGCAGCTTGAACGCGGGTAGTGGTGAGCAGTTCTTC
-,TRBJ2-5,TRBV5-1,-,CASSSPEETQYF,TGCGCCAGCAGCTCCCCAGAAGAGACCCAGTACTTC
-,TRBJ1-3,TRBV11-2,-,CASRRVGGNTIYF,TGTGCCAGCAGGAGAGTAGGTGGAAACACCATATATTTT
-,TRBJ1-3,TRBV19,once,CASGLTGSGNTIYF,TGTGCCAGTGGCCTGACAGGTTCTGGAAACACCATATATTTT
TRBD1,TRBJ2-7,TRBV19,-,CASSLTGGLSYEQYF,TGTGCCAGTAGTTTAACAGGGGGCCTGTCCTACGAGCAGTACTTC
TRBD2,TRBJ2-3,TRBV2,once,CASSLRSAGATDTQYF,TGTGCCAGCAGTCTTCGGTCAGCGGGGGCCACAGATACGCAGTATTTT
-,TRBJ1-6,TRBV2,-,CASSDVESSPLHF,TGTGCCAGCAGTGACGTAGAATCCTCACCCCTCCACTTT
-,TRBJ2-2,TRBV6-5,-,CASSYYPDSTGELFF,TGTGCCAGCAGTTACTACCCCGACAGCACCGGGGAGCTGTTTTTT